Presented here are 5 T cell receptor beta chains from one specimen sequenced in a study of shared clonotypes between healthy human individuals. Some clones are missing from TCRdb's copy, which holds only in-frame ones; the method was immunoSEQ multiplex PCR. The sample lists some 1.5 million clones; around 97% were seen once. The sequenced sample was naive CD4+ T cells sorted from blood. The subset: CD45RA+ positively selected. The receptors here all came from a man in his thirties or forties in good health.

The J gene is TRBJ2-1, the V gene TRBV27; TRBD2 agrees at 7 bases. The CDR3 has 13 residues. CDR1 is MNHEY, CDR2 SMNVEV, per germline (reference sequence). Trimming cost V 8 bases and J 12 bases; bases outside gene matches: 13. This chain's CDR3 is CASRPTGGRGQFF. CDR3 nucleotides: TGTGCCAGCCGACCAACTGGGGGGAGGGGGCAGTTCTTC.

The CDR3 bases are TGTGCCACCAGTCAATTTTTTGAAAAACTGTTTTTT. Translating gives CATSQFFEKLFF. This chain uses TRBV15 with TRBJ1-4; no reliable D call. V lost 6 bases and J 7 bases, leaving 9 bases between the germline ends. From germline, CDR1 is LNHNV and CDR2 YYDKDF (reference sequence). CDR3 length equals 12 residues. The whole variable domain, remainder taken from reference TRBV15 and TRBJ1-4, is DAMVIQNPRYQVTQFGKPVTLSCSQTLNHNVMYWYQQKSSQAPKLLFHYYDKDFNNEADTPDNFQSRRPNTSFCFLDIRSPGLGDTAMYLCATSQFFEKLFFGSGTQLSVL.

The genes are TRBV6-6 and TRBJ2-3, with D perhaps TRBD2 (5 bases). This CDR3 has 16 residues. CDR1 MNHNY and CDR2 SVGAGI come from the germline V gene (reference sequence). Trimming shortened V by 4 bases and J by 1 base, and 15 bases separated the two germline ends. The CDR3 here is CASSSHQRWGTDTQYF. CDR3 bases: TGTGCCAGCAGTTCCCACCAGCGGTGGGGCACAGATACGCAGTATTTT.

The chain couples TRBV19 to TRBJ2-1, with 11 nucleotides matching TRBD2. Trimming removed 5 bases from V and 2 bases from J; junction bases left unmatched: 8. Germline CDR1 LNHDA, CDR2 SQIVND (reference sequence). The CDR3 is made up of 17 amino acids. This chain's CDR3 is CASSPRLAGLPYNEQFF. CDR3 coding DNA: TGTGCCAGTAGTCCCCGACTAGCGGGATTGCCCTACAATGAGCAGTTCTTC.

J is TRBJ2-1 and V is TRBV30; no reliable D call. The V end was cut by 2 bases, the J end by 14 bases, with 16 bases between. The CDR3 totals 12 residues. CDR1 is GTSNPN, CDR2 SVGIG, per germline (reference sequence). DNA of the CDR3: TGTGCCTGGAGTCCCTCAAGCGAACGGGAGTTCTTC. Its translation is CAWSPSSEREFF.